This TCR beta chain was recovered during a study of glioma-infiltrating T cells. Study overall: Sequencing aimed for about 4- to 11-fold coverage of 950,000 to 1,000,000 peripheral T cells.

CDR3 length equals 16 residues. The ends lost 5 bases at V and 2 bases at J; junction bases unmatched: 13. CDR1 SGHKS and CDR2 YYEKEE come from the germline V gene (reference sequence). The iRepertoire nested amplicon-rescue multiplex PCR amplified TCR alpha and beta CDR3s from RNA. TCRdb ran MiXCR on the multiplex PCR reads and lists one entry per CDR3 protein. The sample includes more than 300,000 distinct CDR3 sequences, 35% to 45% of them seen just once. On this clonotype itself: Its antigen remains unknown.

Study observations and caveats: A blood CDR3 motif signature was depleted in highly divergent patients.

This chain joins TRBV5-5 and TRBJ2-7; 7 bases are shared with TRBD1. Sequences were obtained from glioma tissue, nonneoplastic brain tissue, or PBMCs (not recorded which). The sequence was obtained from a human donor with low-grade glioma or glioblastoma, undergoing nonglioma brain surgery, or in good health (not recorded which). CDR3 in amino acids: CASRKGGPGRAYEQYF. The CDR3 region has the DNA TGTGCCAGCAGGAAAGGGGGCCCTGGTCGGGCCTACGAGCAGTACTTC.